The TCR beta chain described here comes from a study of cytomegalovirus exposure and HLA in healthy donors. Study-wide results and caveats: Most of the CMV-associated TCR beta chains (in a later analysis) appeared to be HLA-restricted. Association of roughly 17,000 TCR beta sequences with HLA alleles was found at 0.05 false discovery rate in a later analysis.

Amplification used 60 Vbeta primers and 13 Jbeta primers. Assay used: immunoSEQ multiplex PCR; TCRdb lists only in-frame clones, some missing. The table lists about 170,000 clones, 72% of them singletons. On this clone itself: Its matching antigen is unknown.

This TCR was sampled from a human donor in good health. The sequencing input was PBMCs.

CDR3 coding DNA: TGTGCCAGCAGCTTAATCGGGTCTGGAAACACCATATATTTT. This codes for CASSLIGSGNTIYF. V gene TRBV7-2 combines with J gene TRBJ1-3; no clear D. This CDR3 is built from 14 residues. The V gene lost 2 bases and the J gene lost 1 base, with 6 bases spanning the gap. CDR1 and CDR2 from the germline V gene are SGHTA and FQGNSA.